The 21 T cell receptor beta chains below come from one sample, sequenced in a study of response to subunit inactivated influenza vaccine. TCRdb reanalysed the RT-PCR reads using MiXCR and keeps one entry per CDR3 protein. The table records 550,000 to 800,000 distinct CDR3 sequences, approximately 14% of them present only once. This material consisted of PBMCs from blood, taken roughly 12 days after vaccination. These receptors were obtained from a man aged 45-65 years who received an inactivated influenza vaccine.

The chain couples TRBV19 to TRBJ1-1; D is unresolved. This CDR3 comprises 16 residues. The germline V and J ends were trimmed by 4 bases and 3 bases, with 18 bases remaining between them. CDR1 is LNHDA and CDR2 is SQIVND in the germline V gene (reference sequence). In DNA, the CDR3 is TGTGCCAGTAGTACGGCGACCGGGTTTTGGGACACTGAAGCTTTCTTT. Translating gives CASSTATGFWDTEAFF.

This clonotype showed up just a few times. The J gene is TRBJ2-7, the V gene TRBV29-1; tentatively, D is TRBD2 (5 bases). The CDR3 has 13 residues. The germline CDR1 and CDR2 sequences are SQVTM and ANQGSEA. Trimming shortened V by 4 bases and J by 2 bases, and 12 bases separated the two germline ends. CDR3 sequence (DNA): TGCAGCGTTGCGAGCGGTCCAACCTACGAGCAGTACTTC. Amino acids: CSVASGPTYEQYF.

This chain uses TRBV7-2 with TRBJ2-3, with a tentative D call TRBD1 (5 bases). Germline-derived CDR1 and CDR2 are SGHTA and FQGNSA. Trimming left V 1 base short and J 7 bases short, with 12 bases between. The CDR3 is 14 amino acids. Here the CDR3 reads CASSLVTGPNTQYF. The CDR3 DNA is TGTGCCAGCAGCTTAGTTACAGGACCGAATACGCAGTATTTT.

This clonotype showed up just a few times. The chain couples TRBV6-5 to TRBJ2-1; TRBD1 matches 9 bases. From germline, CDR1 is MNHEY and CDR2 SVGAGI. Trimming removed 7 bases from V and 5 bases from J; junction bases left unmatched: 12. This CDR3 contains 16 residues. The DNA of the CDR3 is TGTGCCAGCATTAGAGGCGGGACAGGGAATAACAATGAGCAGTTCTTC. It is translated as CASIRGGTGNNNEQFF.

In its sample, this clonotype was seen many times. V usage is TRBV12-3 or TRBV12-4 and J usage is TRBJ2-1, with 12 nucleotides matching TRBD2. Trimming cost V 4 bases and J 9 bases; bases outside gene matches: 7. The CDR3 spans 15 residues. The CDR3 spells CASSSGTSGPGEQFF. CDR3 in DNA: TGTGCCAGCAGTTCCGGGACTAGCGGGCCAGGTGAGCAGTTCTTC.

The count of this clonotype is one. This chain uses TRBV28 with TRBJ2-5; D may be TRBD2 (5 bases). Germline assignment: CDR1 MDHEN and CDR2 SYDVKM. CDR3 length: 17 amino acids. Trimming left V 6 bases short and J 5 bases short, with 25 bases between. The CDR3 is CASSQRRWPLQLETQYF. The CDR3 DNA is TGTGCCAGCAGCCAAAGGAGGTGGCCCCTTCAGTTGGAGACCCAGTACTTC.

This clonotype was found many times. For the CDR3, the DNA is TGCAGCGTTGAAGTCTTAGGGGGGGCCGCCTACGAGCAGTACTTC. This translates into CSVEVLGGAAYEQYF. The chain has TRBV29-1 and TRBJ2-7; tentatively, D is TRBD2 (7 bases). Trimming shortened V by 1 base and J by 2 bases, and 15 bases separated the two germline ends. Germline loops: CDR1 SQVTM, CDR2 ANQGSEA. This CDR3 is 15 amino acids long.

This clonotype was observed a few times. The chain recombines TRBV4-2 with TRBJ1-5; D is possibly TRBD1 (5 bases). The CDR3 spans 13 residues. V lost 3 bases and J 4 bases, leaving 7 bases between the germline ends. The germline CDR1 and CDR2 sequences are LGHNA and YNFKEQ. The CDR3 sequence: CASSQGENQPQHF. The CDR3, as DNA: TGTGCCAGCAGCCAGGGGGAAAATCAGCCCCAGCATTTT.

The chain joins TRBV4-1 to TRBJ2-7, with TRBD2 as a possible D gene (5 bases). Per the germline V gene, CDR1 is MGHRA and CDR2 is YSYEKL. This CDR3 is 15 amino acids long. V was shortened by 5 bases and J by 1 base, with 15 bases between the two germline ends. The CDR3 protein is CASSFTSPGSYEQYF. In DNA, the CDR3 is TGCGCCAGCAGCTTTACCTCTCCGGGATCCTACGAGCAGTACTTC.

The sample holds many counts of this clonotype. The V call is TRBV28, the J call TRBJ1-2, with no clear D. Trimming shortened V by 10 bases and J by 4 bases, and 10 bases separated the two germline ends. Germline CDR1 reads MDHEN; CDR2 reads SYDVKM. The length of the CDR3 is 11 residues. DNA of the CDR3: TGTGCCACCCGCGGTCTCTATGGCTACACCTTC. Its translation is CATRGLYGYTF.

The CDR3 nucleotides read TGTGCCAGCAGTTTCCGACTGGGCTCCTACGAGCAGTACTTC. It is translated as CASSFRLGSYEQYF. The chain has TRBV27 and TRBJ2-7, with unresolved D. Germline assignment: CDR1 MNHEY and CDR2 SMNVEV (reference sequence). The CDR3 totals 14 residues. The V end lost 3 bases, the J end lost 0 bases, and 9 bases lay between the germline ends.

About this clonotype itself: Its ends do not fully match the called genes, so a read error is possible. The rearrangement uses TRBV20-1 and TRBJ2-5; a weak D match, TRBD1 (6 bases). The CDR3 spans 13 residues. In germline, CDR1 is DFQATT, CDR2 SNEGSKA (reference sequence). DNA for the CDR3: TGCAGTGCTAGAAGCAGGGGACGTGAGACCCGGTACTTC. Translated, it gives CSARSRGRETRYF.

The chain combines TRBV5-1 with TRBJ2-6; D call uncertain. Germline V gene sequence: CDR1 SGHRS, CDR2 YFSETQ. V shed 0 bases and J shed 0 bases, with 4 bases lying between them. The CDR3 sequence is 15 residues long. Here the CDR3 reads CASSLGDSGANVLTF. DNA for the CDR3: TGCGCCAGCAGCTTGGGGGACTCTGGGGCCAACGTCCTGACTTTC.

This clonotype was counted ten times or more. This rearrangement joins TRBV20-1 to TRBJ1-4; TRBD1 might be the D (5 bases). CDR3 length equals 13 residues. V was shortened by 4 bases and J by 0 bases, with 6 bases between the two germline ends. Germline V gives CDR1 DFQATT, CDR2 SNEGSKA (reference sequence). CDR3 nucleotide sequence: TGCAGTGCTAAGGGGACAACTAATGAAAAACTGTTTTTT. It yields the protein CSAKGTTNEKLFF.

The chain has TRBV11-3 and TRBJ2-7, with D perhaps being TRBD1 or TRBD2 (6 bases each). With 5 bases removed from V and 3 bases from J, the gap between germline ends came to 14 bases. Germline-derived CDR1 and CDR2 are SGHNT and YENEEA. CDR3 length equals 14 residues. CDR3 coding DNA: TGTGCCAGCAGCCCCGAAGGGGGGCTCTACGAGCAGTACTTC. Protein sequence: CASSPEGGLYEQYF.

This clonotype was seen a handful of times. The chain's CDR3 is CASSGGQHTGELFF. As DNA, the CDR3 is TGCGCCAGCAGCGGGGGACAGCACACCGGGGAGCTGTTTTTT. V gene TRBV4-1 combines with J gene TRBJ2-2, with 7 bases that match TRBD1. This CDR3 has 14 residues. With 5 bases clipped from V and 3 bases from J, the junction kept 3 bases outside the gene matches. CDR1 and CDR2 (germline): MGHRA, YSYEKL.

The genes are TRBV12-3 or TRBV12-4 and TRBJ2-3; D may correspond to TRBD1 or TRBD2 (7 bases each). This CDR3 is built from 16 residues. V was shortened by 5 bases and J by 0 bases, with 15 bases between the two germline ends. The DNA of the CDR3 is TGTGCCAGCAGTCTCCAGGGGGGGGGTAGCACAGATACGCAGTATTTT. The encoded protein is CASSLQGGGSTDTQYF.

The gene calls are TRBV10-3 and TRBJ1-1; D remains unclear. This CDR3 contains 13 residues. From germline, CDR1 is ENHRY and CDR2 SYGVKD. V gave up 3 bases and J gave up 2 bases, with 7 bases separating them. CDR3 sequence (DNA): TGTGCCATCAGTGAAACACCTAACACTGAAGCTTTCTTT. Its protein is CAISETPNTEAFF.

The sample holds a few counts of this clonotype. This chain connects TRBV7-2 to TRBJ2-2; D may correspond to TRBD1 or TRBD2 (6 bases each). The CDR3 loop spans 14 amino acids. V was pared by 2 bases and J by 11 bases, with 15 bases between. Per the germline V gene, CDR1 is SGHTA and CDR2 is FQGNSA. This CDR3 reads CASSLQGRWTELFF. The CDR3 DNA sequence: TGTGCCAGCAGCTTACAGGGGAGGTGGACAGAGCTGTTTTTT.

The chain is built from TRBV5-1 and TRBJ2-1; D is perhaps TRBD1 (5 bases). The CDR3 contains 16 residues. Germline values: CDR1 SGHRS, CDR2 YFSETQ. Deletions cut 0 bases from V and 5 bases from J, with 15 bases between. CDR3 in DNA: TGCGCCAGCAGCTTGGTGCTTCTGGGGCCAAACAATGAGCAGTTCTTC. Protein sequence: CASSLVLLGPNNEQFF.

This clonotype has a count of ten or more. The gene calls are TRBV2 and TRBJ2-5; D may be TRBD1 (5 bases). The V end was cut by 2 bases, the J end by 5 bases, with 15 bases between. Germline V gene data show CDR1 as SNHLY and CDR2 as FYNNEI. The CDR3 is made up of 15 amino acids. CDR3 amino acids: CASSEKNQGLETQYF. The CDR3 bases are TGTGCCAGCAGTGAAAAGAATCAGGGATTGGAGACCCAGTACTTC.